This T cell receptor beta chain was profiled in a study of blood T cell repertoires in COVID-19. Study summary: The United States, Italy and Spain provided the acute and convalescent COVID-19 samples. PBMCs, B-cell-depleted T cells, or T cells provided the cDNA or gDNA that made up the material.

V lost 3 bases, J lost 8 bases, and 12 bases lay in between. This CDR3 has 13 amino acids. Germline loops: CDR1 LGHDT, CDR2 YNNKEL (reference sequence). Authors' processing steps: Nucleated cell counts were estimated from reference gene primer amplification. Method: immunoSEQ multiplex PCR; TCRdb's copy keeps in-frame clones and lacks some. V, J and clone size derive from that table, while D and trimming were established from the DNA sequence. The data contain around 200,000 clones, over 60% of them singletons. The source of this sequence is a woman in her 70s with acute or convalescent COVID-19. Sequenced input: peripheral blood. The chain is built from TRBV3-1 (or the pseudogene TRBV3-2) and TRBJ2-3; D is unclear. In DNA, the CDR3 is TGTGCCAGCAGCCAGGCGGATCTTCTTACGCAGTATTTT. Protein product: CASSQADLLTQYF.